The T cell receptor beta chain under discussion was sequenced for a study of blood T cell repertoires in COVID-19. Some clones are missing from TCRdb's copy, which holds only in-frame ones; the method was immunoSEQ multiplex PCR. Of approximately 89,000 clones listed, about 81% are singletons. Germline V gene lookup returns CDR1 SEHNR and CDR2 FQNEAQ (reference sequence). V was pared by 2 bases and J by 7 bases, with 12 bases between. This CDR3 is built from 15 residues. The V and J genes are TRBV7-9 and TRBJ1-6; a weak D match, TRBD1 (6 bases). Sequences were obtained from peripheral blood. The sequence came from a man aged 70 or older with acute or convalescent COVID-19. CDR3 sequence reads: CASSLLGTGNSPLHF. CDR3 in DNA: TGTGCCAGCAGCTTACTGGGCACAGGGAATTCACCCCTCCACTTT.